These 8 T cell receptor beta chains were sequenced from one sample in a study of immune heterogeneity within non-small cell lung tumors. At approximately 600 ng per sample, bulk tumor genomic DNA provided the template. Biopsies, several per primary tumor and spaced far apart, were collected during surgery. Before undergoing curative surgery, patients had newly diagnosed non-small cell lung cancer that was untreated. Amplification of TCR beta CDR3 was performed by multiplex PCR with 32 V and 13 J primers. A single record per CDR3 protein comes from TCRdb applying MiXCR to the multiplex PCR reads. The sample records around 19,000 distinct CDR3 sequences, about 30% being singletons. Sequencing input: lung tumor tissue. These receptor sequences come from a man aged 35-49 years with non-small cell lung cancer.

This clonotype is deemed medium-sized (0.01 to 0.1%). This chain joins TRBV7-8 and TRBJ2-7; 13 nucleotides align to TRBD2. CDR3 length equals 15 residues. With 2 bases clipped from V and 4 bases from J, the junction kept 2 bases outside the gene matches. Germline loops: CDR1 SGHVS, CDR2 FQNEAQ. The CDR3 protein is CASSLTGLAGYEQYF. CDR3 bases: TGTGCCAGCAGCTTAACGGGACTAGCGGGGTACGAGCAGTACTTC.

Turning to this clonotype: The junction departs from germline at one end; a sequencing error may be responsible. The chain has TRBV6-9 and TRBJ2-5, with a tentative D call TRBD1 (5 bases). The CDR3 contains 15 residues. Germline CDR1 reads MNHGY; CDR2 reads SVAAGI. CDR3 nucleotide sequence: TGTCCCAGCCCAGGGCCGCTCGACCTGCAAGAGACCCAGTACTTC. It is translated as CPSPGPLDLQETQYF.

This clonotype turned up a few times. At one boundary the junction diverges from the germline segment, which might be a read error. The chain has TRBV24-1 and TRBJ2-1; the D gene is possibly TRBD1 (6 bases). CDR1 and CDR2 from the germline V gene are KGHDR and SFDVKD. This CDR3 contains 15 residues. CDR3 sequence: CATSVPGQGRYEQLF. As DNA, the CDR3 is TGTGCCACCAGTGTACCGGGACAAGGACGTTATGAGCAGCTCTTC.

This rearrangement joins TRBV9 to TRBJ1-1, with D unresolved. V gave up 0 bases and J gave up 0 bases, with 6 bases separating them. The CDR3 is made up of 14 amino acids. Germline V gives CDR1 SGDLS, CDR2 YYNGEE. In DNA form, the CDR3 reads TGTGCCAGCAGCGTAGAGCACCTGAACACTGAAGCTTTCTTT. Protein product: CASSVEHLNTEAFF.

On this clonotype: This may come from a read error, since a much larger clone is one base off. The chain uses TRBV24-1 and TRBJ1-2; D unresolved. The germline CDR1 and CDR2 sequences are KGHDR and SFDVKD. The CDR3 sequence is 14 residues long. CDR3 nucleotides: TGTGACACCAGTGAACCAACATCTAACTATGGCTACACCTTC. It specifies CDTSEPTSNYGYTF.

The V gene is TRBV2, the J gene TRBJ2-2; 8 positions agree with TRBD2. This CDR3 spans 14 amino acids. Trimming at V came to 6 bases and at J to 2 bases, leaving 2 bases not matched to a gene. Per germline, CDR1 SNHLY and CDR2 FYNNEI. For the CDR3, the DNA is TGTGCCAGCAGGGGACTAGTTAACACCGGGGAGCTGTTTTTT. Translated: CASRGLVNTGELFF.

This chain's CDR3 is CASSPQPGTEAFF. As DNA, the CDR3 is TGCGCCAGCAGCCCGCAGCCCGGGACTGAAGCTTTCTTT. This chain connects TRBV5-1 to TRBJ1-1; D uncertain. Per the germline V gene, CDR1 is SGHRS and CDR2 is YFSETQ. The V end was cut by 4 bases, the J end by 5 bases, with 12 bases between. The CDR3 runs to 13 residues.

This clonotype was counted once. This may arise from a read error, as a much more abundant clone is one base away. This chain connects TRBV6-5 to TRBJ2-2; TRBD2 matches 7 bases. The V gene's germline CDR1 is MNHEY and CDR2 SVGAGI. This CDR3 region has 16 residues. Written as DNA, the CDR3 is TGTGCCAGCAGTTACGGGGGGGTTATGAACACCGGGGAGATGTTTTTT. The encoded protein is CASSYGGVMNTGEMFF.